These T cell receptor beta chains were read from a single sample in a study of T cells in Graves' hyperthyroidism and ophthalmopathy. TCRdb passed the multiplex PCR reads through MiXCR, listing each CDR3 protein once. The sample holds hundreds of thousands of distinct CDR3 sequences, about a sixth seen once. Sequences were obtained from blood. These receptors all come from a woman in her 40s with Graves' ophthalmopathy. Both conserved end residues are part of each CDR3. Fields, in order: V gene, J gene, D gene, clone size, CDR3 protein, CDR3 DNA. A D gene is named only where the DNA matches it firmly. For some rows the clone size is stated as once, few or many, or as a class when expanded; others skip it.

TRBV4-1	TRBJ2-1	NA	NA	CASSQGLTGFQSSYNEQFF	TGCGCCAGCAGCCAAGGACTAACCGGATTCCAGAGCTCCTACAATGAGCAGTTCTTC
TRBV2	TRBJ1-5	TRBD1	many	CASSRQGYQPQHF	TGTGCCAGCAGTAGACAGGGTTATCAGCCCCAGCATTTT
TRBV5-1	TRBJ1-1	NA	many	CASSHLVSGTNTEAFF	TGCGCCAGCAGCCACCTCGTCTCCGGGACGAACACTGAAGCTTTCTTT
TRBV4-1	TRBJ1-1	TRBD1	NA	CASSQVGDRVGIEAFF	TGCGCCAGCAGCCAAGTCGGAGACAGGGTTGGCATCGAAGCTTTCTTT
TRBV3-1	TRBJ1-2	NA	many	CASSQDGGDYGYTF	TGTGCCAGCAGCCAAGACGGGGGGGACTATGGCTACACCTTC
TRBV27	TRBJ1-3	NA	NA	CASSLRLQRGNTIYF	TGTGCCAGCAGTTTGAGGCTACAGAGGGGAAACACCATATATTTT
TRBV30	TRBJ2-2	NA	few	CAWSVGLTNTGELFF	TGTGCCTGGAGTGTTGGGCTAACGAACACCGGGGAGCTGTTTTTT
TRBV10-3	TRBJ2-3	NA	NA	CAIGGNTDTQYF	TGTGCCATCGGCGGGAACACAGATACGCAGTATTTT
TRBV20-1	TRBJ2-5	NA	many	CSAGPPGQQETQYF	TGCAGTGCTGGGCCCCCCGGACAGCAAGAGACCCAGTACTTC
TRBV20-1	TRBJ2-5	NA	NA	CSALGQGGGQETQYF	TGCAGTGCCCTAGGGCAGGGGGGGGGCCAAGAGACCCAGTACTTC
TRBV4-1	TRBJ1-5	NA	few	CASSQELLIRNQPQHF	TGCGCCAGCAGCCAAGAATTACTTATCCGCAATCAGCCCCAGCATTTT
TRBV19	TRBJ2-1	NA	few	CASSSRWVGANYNEQFF	TGTGCCAGTAGCTCTCGGTGGGTAGGGGCCAACTACAATGAGCAGTTCTTC
TRBV6-2/TRBV6-3	TRBJ1-2	TRBD1	few	CASRDRAYYGYTF	TGTGCCAGCAGGGACAGGGCGTACTATGGCTACACCTTC
TRBV5-1	TRBJ2-5	TRBD2	many	CASSWGLAGLQETQYF	TGCGCCAGCAGCTGGGGACTAGCGGGCCTCCAAGAGACCCAGTACTTC
TRBV28	TRBJ1-2	NA	few	CASSLIVGNYGYTF	TGTGCCAGCAGTTTAATTGTGGGTAACTATGGCTACACCTTC
TRBV7-8	TRBJ2-7	NA	few	CASSPGAEQYF	TGTGCCAGCAGCCCCGGGGCCGAGCAGTACTTC
TRBV20-1	TRBJ2-7	NA	many	CSAVFPRISYEQYF	TGCAGTGCTGTTTTCCCTAGAATCTCCTACGAGCAGTACTTC
TRBV28	TRBJ2-7	TRBD1	many	CASSGYYGTDSYEQYF	TGTGCCAGCAGCGGGTATTACGGGACAGACAGCTACGAGCAGTACTTC
TRBV9	TRBJ1-1	NA	NA	CASSVAGRGTEAFF	TGTGCCAGCAGCGTAGCAGGGCGGGGCACTGAAGCTTTCTTT
TRBV2	TRBJ2-1	NA	many	CASTGEIMNEQFF	TGTGCCAGCACGGGAGAAATCATGAATGAGCAGTTCTTC
TRBV20-1	TRBJ2-1	TRBD2	many	CSAIVPGRGAYNEQFF	TGCAGTGCTATCGTCCCAGGGCGGGGGGCTTACAATGAGCAGTTCTTC
TRBV12-5	TRBJ2-1	NA	many	CASGAGGAYNEQFF	TGTGCTAGTGGGGCAGGTGGGGCTTACAATGAGCAGTTCTTC
TRBV6-1	TRBJ1-4	NA	NA	CASSEIGEKLFF	TGTGCCAGCAGTGAAATTGGGGAAAAACTGTTTTTT
TRBV7-8	TRBJ2-5	NA	few	CASSFDRQPETQYF	TGTGCCAGCAGCTTTGACCGGCAGCCGGAGACCCAGTACTTC
TRBV2	TRBJ2-1	NA	medium-sized	CASQETISYNEQFF	TGTGCCAGCCAGGAGACAATCTCCTACAATGAGCAGTTCTTC
TRBV11-1	TRBJ2-1	TRBD1	NA	CASSFRDRDYNEQFF	TGTGCCAGCAGCTTCCGGGACAGAGACTACAATGAGCAGTTCTTC